The rows below give T cell receptor beta chains drawn from one sample of a study of chemoradiotherapy in HPV16-positive cancers. TCRdb keeps only in-frame clones here, not all; method: immunoSEQ multiplex PCR. The sample contains about 68,000 clones, 85% to 90% of which appear only once. Source: blood, taken from a patient who underwent chemoradiotherapy. Receptors originate from a human donor with HPV-associated anogenital cancer. CDR3s include the opening cysteine and the closing phenylalanine or tryptophan. A D gene is named only where the DNA matches it firmly. Size tells how often a clone was seen (once, few, many) or the class of an expanded clone, and some rows leave it out.

v_call	j_call	clone_size	d_call	cdr3_nt	cdr3_aa
TRBV29-1	TRBJ1-2	NA	TRBD1	TGCAGCGTTGAGTCGCAGGGGGCGCGTGGCTATGGCTACACCTTC	CSVESQGARGYGYTF
TRBV30	TRBJ2-4	NA	NA	TGTGCCTGGACGATGGGGAACATTCAGTACTTC	CAWTMGNIQYF
TRBV10-1	TRBJ1-6	NA	TRBD1	TGCGCCAGCAGTGACTTAACAGGGGTCTATCTCTCCGAGGGTTATCGCTCCTATAATTCACCCCTCCACTTT	CASSDLTGVYLSEGYRSYNSPLHF
TRBV2	TRBJ1-5	NA	NA	TGTGCCAGCAGTGATCGGAATCAGCCCCAGCATTTT	CASSDRNQPQHF
TRBV5-1	TRBJ1-2	NA	TRBD1	TGCGCCAGCAGCACCGGACAGGGTCGGAGAGGCTACACCTTC	CASSTGQGRRGYTF
TRBV7-9	TRBJ1-2	NA	NA	TGTGCCAGCAGCTTAGGAAGGGGTGGCTACACCTTC	CASSLGRGGYTF
TRBV5-4	TRBJ2-5	NA	NA	TGTGCCAGCAGCCGCGACGGGTTAGTCGAGACCCAGTACTTC	CASSRDGLVETQYF
TRBV5-1	TRBJ2-7	NA	NA	TGCGCCAGCAGCTTGGTGGCGGGGGCGGGCGAGCAGTACTTC	CASSLVAGAGEQYF
TRBV27	TRBJ1-6	NA	NA	TGTGCCAGCAGCCCTGGGGGTGGTGGGGGAGGGACCTCCTATAATTCACCCCTCCACTTT	CASSPGGGGGGTSYNSPLHF
TRBV4-1	TRBJ2-1	NA	TRBD2	TGCGCCAGCAGCCAACCGGGACTAGCGGTTAATGAGCAGTTCTTC	CASSQPGLAVNEQFF
TRBV27	TRBJ1-5	NA	NA	TGTGCCAGCAGTTTACACCCAAATCAGCCCCAGCATTTT	CASSLHPNQPQHF
TRBV4-1	TRBJ2-1	NA	NA	TGCGCCAGCAGCCAAGACCACTACTCCTACAATGAGCAGTTCTTC	CASSQDHYSYNEQFF
TRBV5-4	TRBJ2-3	NA	TRBD2	TGTGCCAGCACCCGGGAGGCGGGAGAGGTAACAGATACGCAGTATTTT	CASTREAGEVTDTQYF
TRBV29-1	TRBJ2-3	NA	TRBD2	TGCAGCGTTGCGGGGGGAACGGGCACAGATACGCAGTATTTT	CSVAGGTGTDTQYF
TRBV29-1	TRBJ2-3	NA	NA	TGCAGCGTTGTAGATTCAGATACGCAGTATTTT	CSVVDSDTQYF
TRBV5-4	TRBJ2-4	once	TRBD2	TGTGCCAGCAGCCCGGGGGTAGCGGGAAACATTCAGTACTTC	CASSPGVAGNIQYF
TRBV2	TRBJ1-6	NA	TRBD1	TGTGCCAGCAGGACAGATGGGACAGCGAATTCACCCCTCCACTTT	CASRTDGTANSPLHF
TRBV19	TRBJ2-6	NA	NA	TGTGCCAGTAGTATTGGGGGAGCCAACGTCCTGACTTTC	CASSIGGANVLTF
TRBV7-2	TRBJ2-7	NA	NA	TGTGCCAGCAGCTCCGGACGGCTAGCCTACGAGCAGTACTTC	CASSSGRLAYEQYF
TRBV11-2	TRBJ2-7	NA	NA	TGTGCCAGCAGCTTAGATCTCCCCCACTACGAGCAGTACTTC	CASSLDLPHYEQYF
TRBV9	TRBJ2-5	NA	TRBD1	TGTGCCAGCAGCGTAACCGGACAGGGGATTTCCGAGACCCAGTACTTC	CASSVTGQGISETQYF
TRBV5-6	TRBJ2-7	NA	TRBD1	TGTGCCAGCAGCTTGACAGGGGGCTTTACCTACGAGCAGTACTTC	CASSLTGGFTYEQYF
TRBV2	TRBJ2-7	NA	TRBD1	TGTGCCAGCAGTGCTCCCGGACAGGGTTGGTTGTGGGAGCAGTACTTC	CASSAPGQGWLWEQYF
TRBV23-1	TRBJ2-3	NA	NA	TGCGCCAGCTTACCGGCTGACAGGTGTGGGGATACGCAGTATTTT	CASLPADRCGDTQYF
TRBV6-1	TRBJ1-1	NA	NA	TGTGCCAGCAGGGGTACAGGGCGGGCGAACACTGAAGCTTTCTTT	CASRGTGRANTEAFF
TRBV21-1	TRBJ2-2	NA	NA	TGTGCCAGCAGCAAAAGTAGGGACACCGGGGAGCTGTTTTTT	CASSKSRDTGELFF
TRBV7-9	TRBJ2-1	once	NA	TGTGCCAGCAGCCTAACTACGAACAATGAGCAGTTCTTC	CASSLTTNNEQFF